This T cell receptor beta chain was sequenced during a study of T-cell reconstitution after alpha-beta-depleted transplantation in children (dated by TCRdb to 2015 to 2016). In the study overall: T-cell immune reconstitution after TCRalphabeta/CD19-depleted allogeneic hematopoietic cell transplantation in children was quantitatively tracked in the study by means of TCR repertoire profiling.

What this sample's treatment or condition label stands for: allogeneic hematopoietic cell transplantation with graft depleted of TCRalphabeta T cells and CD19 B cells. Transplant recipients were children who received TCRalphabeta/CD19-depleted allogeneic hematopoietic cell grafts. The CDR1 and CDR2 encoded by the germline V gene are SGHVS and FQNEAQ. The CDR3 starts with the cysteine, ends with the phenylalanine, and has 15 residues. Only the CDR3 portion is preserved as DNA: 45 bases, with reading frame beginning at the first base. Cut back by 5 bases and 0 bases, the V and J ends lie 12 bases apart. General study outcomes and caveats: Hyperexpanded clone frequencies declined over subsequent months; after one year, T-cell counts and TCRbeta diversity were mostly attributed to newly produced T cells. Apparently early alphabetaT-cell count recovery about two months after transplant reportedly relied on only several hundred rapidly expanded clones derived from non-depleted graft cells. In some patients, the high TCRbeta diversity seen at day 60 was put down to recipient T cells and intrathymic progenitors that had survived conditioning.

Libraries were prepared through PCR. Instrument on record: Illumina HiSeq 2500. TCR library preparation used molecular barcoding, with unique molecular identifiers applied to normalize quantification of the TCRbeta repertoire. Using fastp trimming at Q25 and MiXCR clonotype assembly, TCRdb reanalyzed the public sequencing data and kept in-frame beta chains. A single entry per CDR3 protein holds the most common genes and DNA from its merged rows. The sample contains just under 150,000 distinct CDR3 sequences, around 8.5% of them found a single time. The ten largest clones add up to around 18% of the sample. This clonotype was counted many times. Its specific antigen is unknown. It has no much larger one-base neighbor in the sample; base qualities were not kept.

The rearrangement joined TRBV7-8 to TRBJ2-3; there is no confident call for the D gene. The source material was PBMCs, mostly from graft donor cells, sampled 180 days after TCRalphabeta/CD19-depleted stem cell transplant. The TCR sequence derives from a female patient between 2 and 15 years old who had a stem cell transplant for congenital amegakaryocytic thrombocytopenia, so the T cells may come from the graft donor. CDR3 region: CASSEGQASTDTQYF. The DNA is TGTGCCAGCAGCGAAGGGCAAGCTAGCACAGATACGCAGTATTTT.